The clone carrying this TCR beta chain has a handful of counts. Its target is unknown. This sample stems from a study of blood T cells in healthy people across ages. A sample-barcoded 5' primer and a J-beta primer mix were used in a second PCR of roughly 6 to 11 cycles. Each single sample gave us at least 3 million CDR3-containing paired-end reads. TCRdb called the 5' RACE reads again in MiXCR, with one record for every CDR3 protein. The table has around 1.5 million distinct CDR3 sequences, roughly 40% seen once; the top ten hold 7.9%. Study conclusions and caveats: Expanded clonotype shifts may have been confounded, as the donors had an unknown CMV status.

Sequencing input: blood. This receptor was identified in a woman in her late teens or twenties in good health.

The CDR3 reads CASSLAHPGSYNSPLHF. The CDR3 DNA reads TGTGCCAGCAGCTTAGCGCACCCGGGTTCCTATAATTCACCCCTCCACTTT. The chain joins TRBV7-2 to TRBJ1-6; no definite D call. Germline CDR1 is SGHTA and CDR2 is FQGNSA. CDR3 length: 17 amino acids. V was trimmed by 0 bases and J by 1 base, leaving 10 bases between them.